The TCR beta chain under discussion was sequenced for a study of T cell responses to AZD1222 COVID-19 vaccine. Produced via immunoSEQ multiplex PCR; TCRdb's table is partial and in-frame only. The sample records about 120,000 clones, just over 85% being singletons. The CDR3 consists of 15 residues. V gave up 4 bases and J gave up 0 bases, with 10 bases separating them. Per germline, CDR1 SNHLY and CDR2 FYNNEI. In the case of this clone: Its antigen is currently unknown.

Study findings and constraints: Donors, mostly white British, included more females; clonal diversity was possibly underestimated. Vaccine-associated CD4 TCRs spanned spike, dominant at 160-218 and 743-854. Without day 14 samples, only post-peak T cell repertoires were studied. Among spike-specific TCRs, nearly half reportedly target unmutated variant regions.

Sample: peripheral blood, taken on day 0 of AZD1222 vaccination. This TCR derives from an adult in good health. J is TRBJ1-5 and V is TRBV2, with D unresolved. CDR3 in DNA: TGTGCCAGCAGTGGGCAGGCCGATAGCAATCAGCCCCAGCATTTT. Its protein product is CASSGQADSNQPQHF.